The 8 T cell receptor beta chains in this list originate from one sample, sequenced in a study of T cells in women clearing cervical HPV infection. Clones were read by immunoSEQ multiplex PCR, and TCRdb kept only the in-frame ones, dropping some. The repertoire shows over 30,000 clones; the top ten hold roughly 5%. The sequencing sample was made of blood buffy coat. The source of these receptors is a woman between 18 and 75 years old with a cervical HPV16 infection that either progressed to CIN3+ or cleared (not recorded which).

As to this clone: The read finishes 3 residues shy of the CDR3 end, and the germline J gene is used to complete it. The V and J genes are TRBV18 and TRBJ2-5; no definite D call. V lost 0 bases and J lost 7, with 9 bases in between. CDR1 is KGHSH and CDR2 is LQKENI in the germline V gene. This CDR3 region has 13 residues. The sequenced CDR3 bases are TGTGCCAGCTCACCACCCCAGGATGGGACC. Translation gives CASSPPQDGT. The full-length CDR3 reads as CASSPPQDGTQYF. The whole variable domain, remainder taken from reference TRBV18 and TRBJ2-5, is NAGVMQNPRHLVRRRGQEARLRCSPMKGHSHVYWYRQLPEEGLKFMVYLQKENIIDESGMPKERFSAEFPKEGPSILRIQQVVRGDSAAYFCASSPPQDGTQYFGPGTRLLVL.

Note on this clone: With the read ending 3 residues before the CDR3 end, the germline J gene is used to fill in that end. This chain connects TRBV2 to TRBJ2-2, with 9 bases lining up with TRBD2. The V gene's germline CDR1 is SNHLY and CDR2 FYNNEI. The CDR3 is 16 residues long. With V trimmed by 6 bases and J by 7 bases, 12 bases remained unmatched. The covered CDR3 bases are TGTGCCAGCAGCGCTGGTCTAGCGGGGTCCCACGGGGAG. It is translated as CASSAGLAGSHGE. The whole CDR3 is CASSAGLAGSHGELFF.

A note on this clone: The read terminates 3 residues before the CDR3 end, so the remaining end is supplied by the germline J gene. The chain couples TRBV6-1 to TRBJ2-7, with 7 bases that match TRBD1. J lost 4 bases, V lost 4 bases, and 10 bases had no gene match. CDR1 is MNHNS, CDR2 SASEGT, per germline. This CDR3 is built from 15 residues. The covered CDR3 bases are TGTGCCAGCAGTGCCACTTGGGACAGCTCTTACGAG. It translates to CASSATWDSSYE. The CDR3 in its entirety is CASSATWDSSYEQYF.

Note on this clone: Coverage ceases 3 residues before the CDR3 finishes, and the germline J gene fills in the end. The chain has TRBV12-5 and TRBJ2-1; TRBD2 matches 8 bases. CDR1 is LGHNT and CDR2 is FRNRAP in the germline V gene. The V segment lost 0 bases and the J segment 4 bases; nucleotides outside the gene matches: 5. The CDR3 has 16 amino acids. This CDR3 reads CASGLVVPSGYNEQFF. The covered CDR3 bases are TGTGCTAGTGGTTTGGTAGTTCCTAGCGGGTACAATGAG.

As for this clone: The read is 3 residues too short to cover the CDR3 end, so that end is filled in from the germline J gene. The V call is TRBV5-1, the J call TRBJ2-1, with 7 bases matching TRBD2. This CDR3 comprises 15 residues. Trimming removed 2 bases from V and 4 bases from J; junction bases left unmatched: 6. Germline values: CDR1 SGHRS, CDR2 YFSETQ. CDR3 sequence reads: CASSLGTNPYNEQFF. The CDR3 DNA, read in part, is TGCGCCAGCAGCTTAGGGACTAACCCATACAATGAG.

CDR3 sequence: CASSLTQETQYF. The part of the CDR3 DNA that was read is TGTGCCAGCAGCTTAACGCAGGAGACC. The rearrangement uses TRBV7-9 and TRBJ2-5, with D hard to call. Read data end 3 residues before the CDR3 end; the end is taken from the germline J gene. CDR3 length equals 12 residues. Germline CDR1 SEHNR, CDR2 FQNEAQ (reference sequence). V dropped 2 bases and J dropped 5 bases, with 6 bases sitting between them.

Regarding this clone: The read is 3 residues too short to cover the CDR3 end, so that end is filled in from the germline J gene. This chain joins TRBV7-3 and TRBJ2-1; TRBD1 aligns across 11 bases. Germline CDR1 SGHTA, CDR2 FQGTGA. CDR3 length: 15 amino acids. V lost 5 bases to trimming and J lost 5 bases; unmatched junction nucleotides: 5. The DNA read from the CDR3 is TGTGCCAGCAGCGGGACAGGGGGGAGGAACAATGAG. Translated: CASSGTGGRNNE. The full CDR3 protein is CASSGTGGRNNEQFF.

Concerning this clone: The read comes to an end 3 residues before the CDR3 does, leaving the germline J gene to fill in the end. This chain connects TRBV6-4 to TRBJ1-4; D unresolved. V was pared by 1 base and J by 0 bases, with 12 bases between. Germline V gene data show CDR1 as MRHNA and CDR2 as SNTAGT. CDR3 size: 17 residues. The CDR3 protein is CASSDFRRHPTNEKLFF. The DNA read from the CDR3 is TGTGCCAGCAGTGACTTCCGAAGACACCCAACTAATGAAAAA.